One and the same sample provided the 21 T cell receptor beta chains below, sequenced in a study of blood T cell repertoires in COVID-19. Assay used: immunoSEQ multiplex PCR; TCRdb lists only in-frame clones, some missing. The table shows under 12,000 clones, with 88% occurring only once. Material: peripheral blood. The source is a human donor in a cohort sampled during active COVID-19.

This rearrangement joins TRBV5-6 to TRBJ1-1, with TRBD1 matching 9 bases. V gave up 7 bases and J gave up 5 bases; unmatched junction bases: 12. Per germline, CDR1 SGHDT and CDR2 YYEEEE. The CDR3 totals 15 residues. The CDR3 loop reads CASSGQGRSLTEAFF. The CDR3 region has the DNA TGTGCCAGCTCAGGACAGGGGAGGTCGCTAACTGAAGCTTTCTTT.

The genes are TRBV7-9 and TRBJ1-4; 11 bases agree with TRBD1. The germline CDR1 and CDR2 sequences are SEHNR and FQNEAQ (reference sequence). CDR3 length: 15 residues. The V gene end was trimmed by 6 bases and the J gene end by 7 bases; junction bases not matched to a gene: 7. The CDR3 DNA reads as TGTGCCAGCAGTTCACCGGGACAGGGGGGTGAAAAACTGTTTTTT. This codes for CASSSPGQGGEKLFF.

V usage is TRBV6-5 and J usage is TRBJ2-1, with unresolved D. Germline V lookup: CDR1 MNHEY, CDR2 SVGAGI. The CDR3 spans 14 residues. Trimming took off 4 bases at V and 7 bases at J, with 14 bases between the two ends. CDR3 nucleotide sequence: TGTGCCAGCAGTTCTCTCCAGACATCGAATGAGCAGTTCTTC. Translation: CASSSLQTSNEQFF.

The chain links TRBV7-2 to TRBJ2-5; TRBD1 agrees at 10 bases. Germline V lookup: CDR1 SGHTA, CDR2 FQGNSA. The CDR3 covers 15 residues. Trimming at V came to 5 bases and at J to 2 bases, leaving 5 bases not matched to a gene. This chain's CDR3 is CASSGDRGLQETQYF. DNA for the CDR3: TGTGCCAGCAGCGGGGACAGGGGCTTACAAGAGACCCAGTACTTC.

J is TRBJ2-3 and V is TRBV2, with D maybe TRBD2 (6 bases). CDR3 length equals 16 residues. Germline CDR1 SNHLY, CDR2 FYNNEI. The V end lost 5 bases, the J end lost 2 bases, and 17 bases lay between the germline ends. CDR3 amino acids: CASSSLLAGITDTQYF. In nucleotides, the CDR3 is TGTGCCAGCAGTTCTCTTTTGGCGGGAATCACAGATACGCAGTATTTT.

The gene calls are TRBV28 and TRBJ2-1; TRBD2 agrees at 15 bases. The CDR3 totals 17 residues. J lost 9 bases, V lost 6 bases, and 12 bases had no gene match. Germline assignment: CDR1 MDHEN and CDR2 SYDVKM. This CDR3 is CASRSWTSGRALGEQFF. The CDR3 DNA reads as TGTGCCAGCAGGAGTTGGACTAGCGGGAGGGCCCTTGGTGAGCAGTTCTTC.

The J gene is TRBJ2-5, the V gene TRBV6-2 or TRBV6-3; TRBD2 is a possible D gene (7 bases). V was clipped by 5 bases and J by 5 bases, with 15 bases between them. In germline, CDR1 is MNHEY, CDR2 SVGEGT. The CDR3 is 14 amino acids. The CDR3 region is CASSKRGGLETQYF. The CDR3 DNA reads TGTGCCAGCAGTAAAAGGGGGGGCTTGGAGACCCAGTACTTC.

In its sample, this clone was seen once. This chain connects TRBV29-1 to TRBJ2-7, with 8 bases fitting TRBD2. Germline V gives CDR1 SQVTM, CDR2 ANQGSEA. The CDR3 runs 17 residues. V dropped 3 bases and J dropped 6; count of bases not matched to a gene: 19. As DNA, the CDR3 is TGCAGCGTTGAGGGGGGTAGCGGGACCCCCGGGAGGGGCGAGCAGTACTTC. It yields the protein CSVEGGSGTPGRGEQYF.

CDR3 sequence reads: CASSSPSGVNTGELFF. CDR3 coding DNA: TGTGCCAGCAGTTCCCCGTCGGGGGTTAACACCGGGGAGCTGTTTTTT. V gene TRBV28 combines with J gene TRBJ2-2, with D possibly being TRBD2 (6 bases). Germline CDR1 MDHEN, CDR2 SYDVKM. V lost 4 bases and J 2 bases, leaving 14 bases between the germline ends. The CDR3 consists of 16 residues. Supplemented by reference TRBV28 and TRBJ2-2, the full variable domain reads DVKVTQSSRYLVKRTGEKVFLECVQDMDHENMFWYRQDPGLGLRLIYFSYDVKMKEKGDIPEGYSVSREKKERFSLILESASTNQTSMYLCASSSPSGVNTGELFFGEGSRLTVL.

The chain is built from TRBV7-8 and TRBJ2-7; TRBD2 agrees at 8 bases. The CDR3 is made up of 14 amino acids. V shed 5 bases and J 3 bases; nucleotides not matched to a gene: 6. The germline V gene encodes CDR1 SGHVS and CDR2 FQNEAQ. The CDR3 DNA reads TGTGCCAGCAGCGTTAGCGGGACCCTCTACGAGCAGTACTTC. It specifies CASSVSGTLYEQYF.

The gene calls are TRBV4-2 and TRBJ1-2; tentatively, D is TRBD1 (6 bases). Germline V lookup: CDR1 LGHNA, CDR2 YNFKEQ. With 2 bases removed from V and 1 base from J, the gap between germline ends came to 23 bases. This CDR3 is 19 amino acids long. CDR3: CASSQSSTGGANFNYGYTF. CDR3 coding DNA: TGTGCCAGCAGCCAATCCTCCACCGGGGGGGCGAATTTTAACTATGGCTACACCTTC.

This chain uses TRBV7-8 with TRBJ2-3, with 10 bases fitting TRBD2. Germline assignment: CDR1 SGHVS and CDR2 FQNEAQ. Unmatched junction bases numbered 10, after V lost 2 bases and J lost 2 bases. The CDR3 sequence is 18 residues long. The chain's CDR3 is CASSLRVAGGRATDTQYF. In DNA, the CDR3 is TGTGCCAGCAGCTTACGGGTAGCGGGAGGCAGGGCCACAGATACGCAGTATTTT.

This chain links TRBV19 with TRBJ2-1; TRBD2 matches 13 bases. This CDR3 spans 15 amino acids. V lost 2 bases and J lost 14; bases outside the gene matches: 9. CDR1 is LNHDA and CDR2 is SQIVND in the germline V gene (reference sequence). CDR3 in amino acids: CASSIWTAGTSGKFF. CDR3 DNA: TGTGCCAGTAGTATATGGACAGCCGGGACTAGCGGGAAGTTCTTC.

This rearrangement joins TRBV19 to TRBJ2-2, with TRBD2 matching over 7 bases. The germline gives CDR1 LNHDA, CDR2 SQIVND (reference sequence). The CDR3 sequence is 14 residues long. With V trimmed by 3 bases and J by 5 bases, 3 bases remained unmatched. The CDR3 here is CASSIREGTGELFF. The CDR3 DNA reads as TGTGCCAGTAGTATCAGGGAGGGGACCGGGGAGCTGTTTTTT.

The chain employs TRBV6-5 and TRBJ1-1; TRBD1 agrees at 9 bases. The V and J ends lost 7 bases and 2 bases, in that order; junction bases with no gene match: 5. This CDR3 has 14 amino acids. Looked up from germline, CDR1 is MNHEY and CDR2 is SVGAGI. CDR3 region: CASNPGQGNTEAFF. CDR3 DNA: TGTGCCAGCAACCCGGGACAGGGCAACACTGAAGCTTTCTTT.

CDR3 loop: CASSFYSPTGELFF. DNA of the CDR3: TGTGCCAGCAGCTTTTACAGCCCTACCGGGGAGCTGTTTTTT. V and J are TRBV5-6 and TRBJ2-2; D gene ambiguous. Germline values: CDR1 SGHDT, CDR2 YYEEEE. The CDR3 contains 14 residues. Trimming removed 2 bases at V and 5 bases at J, with 10 bases between.

This chain links TRBV10-3 with TRBJ1-1, with D uncertain. There are 13 residues in the CDR3. Per germline, CDR1 ENHRY and CDR2 SYGVKD. Trimming cost V 6 bases and J 0 bases, with 8 bases left between them. The CDR3 reads CAIRIQMNTEAFF. CDR3 nucleotides: TGTGCCATCAGAATACAGATGAACACTGAAGCTTTCTTT.

The chain is built from TRBV24-1 and TRBJ2-5; TRBD1 matches at 8 bases. The V gene end was trimmed by 5 bases and the J gene end by 3 bases; junction bases not matched to a gene: 13. Per the germline V gene, CDR1 is KGHDR and CDR2 is SFDVKD. This CDR3 is 17 amino acids long. CDR3 loop: CATSALGQGRGKETQYF. CDR3 sequence (DNA): TGTGCCACCAGTGCCCTTGGACAGGGACGGGGGAAAGAGACCCAGTACTTC.

The chain links TRBV6-5 to TRBJ2-7; D is perhaps TRBD2 (5 bases). The CDR3 runs to 15 residues. The V end was cut by 0 bases, the J end by 3 bases, with 12 bases between. Germline V gene lookup returns CDR1 MNHEY and CDR2 SVGAGI. The chain's CDR3 is CASSYSVSGLYEQYF. In DNA, the CDR3 is TGTGCCAGCAGTTACTCGGTATCTGGACTCTACGAGCAGTACTTC.

The V and J genes are TRBV28 and TRBJ2-3; 14 bases agree with TRBD2. Germline assignment: CDR1 MDHEN and CDR2 SYDVKM. V was pared by 5 bases and J by 6 bases, with 16 bases of the junction left unmatched. There are 19 residues in the CDR3. Here the CDR3 reads CASSLDLRTSGRILDTQYF. As DNA, the CDR3 is TGTGCCAGCAGTCTAGATCTCCGGACTAGCGGGAGGATTTTGGATACGCAGTATTTT.

The chain employs TRBV5-6 and TRBJ2-7; 12 bases agree with TRBD2. Germline CDR1 is SGHDT and CDR2 is YYEEEE. This CDR3 region has 18 residues. J was trimmed by 4 bases and V by 3 bases; bases with no gene match: 14. Here the CDR3 reads CASSSSLELAGGPYEQYF. DNA of the CDR3: TGTGCCAGCAGCTCCTCCCTCGAACTAGCGGGAGGACCGTACGAGCAGTACTTC.